Listed below are T cell receptor beta chains from one sample, sequenced in a study of shared clonotypes between healthy human individuals. Sequenced by immunoSEQ multiplex PCR; TCRdb stores in-frame clones only, minus some. The sample carries roughly 1,800,000 clones, about 95% recorded once. What was sequenced was naive CD8+ T cells sorted from blood. Receptors originate from a man aged 18 to 29 in good health. Both conserved end residues are part of each CDR3. The order of the fields is J gene, D gene, V gene, CDR3 DNA, CDR3 protein. The D gene is left open where the match is weak.

TRBJ2-2,-,TRBV10-1,TGCGCCAGCCCCTGTGGGGGGATCGGCGGGGAGCTGTTTTTT,CASPCGGIGGELFF
TRBJ2-7,-,TRBV5-6,TGTGCCAGCAGCTTGGACATTTCCTACGAGCAGTACTTC,CASSLDISYEQYF
TRBJ2-7,-,TRBV30,TGTGCCTGGACGGACAGATCCTACGAGCAGTACTTC,CAWTDRSYEQYF
TRBJ1-1,-,TRBV11-2,TGTGCCAGCTACTCCCGGCCCCCTCGGGGCGGGTTAATGAACACTGAAGCTTTCTTT,CASYSRPPRGGLMNTEAFF
TRBJ2-5,TRBD2,TRBV18,TGTGCCAGCTCACCGCCCGGACTAGCGGAGCAAGAGACCCAGTACTTC,CASSPPGLAEQETQYF
TRBJ1-6,-,TRBV6-5,TGTGCCAGCAGCTATCACTCCGGGTCCAATTCACCCCTCCACTTT,CASSYHSGSNSPLHF
TRBJ2-2,-,TRBV7-6,TGTGCCAGCAGCTTATTTCCGGGGAACACCGGGGAGCTGTTTTTT,CASSLFPGNTGELFF
TRBJ2-7,-,TRBV18,TGTGCCAGCTCACCGGGATACTCCTACGAGCAGTACTTC,CASSPGYSYEQYF
TRBJ2-7,TRBD1,TRBV4-1,TGCGCCAGCAGCCAGTCAGGGGGTTCCTACGAGCAGTACTTC,CASSQSGGSYEQYF
TRBJ2-5,-,TRBV28,TGTGCCAGCAGTGGCTTGGGGGAGACCCAGTACTTC,CASSGLGETQYF
TRBJ2-7,-,TRBV7-2,TGTGCCAGCAGCTCACAAGTAACCTACGAGCAGTACTTC,CASSSQVTYEQYF
TRBJ2-2,-,TRBV9,TGTGCCAGCAGCGCGCCCTCCGGACCCCCTGAAGGCACCGGGGAGCTGTTTTTT,CASSAPSGPPEGTGELFF
TRBJ1-4,-,TRBV7-6,TGTGCCAGCAGCCGAGTTAATGAAAAACTGTTTTTT,CASSRVNEKLFF